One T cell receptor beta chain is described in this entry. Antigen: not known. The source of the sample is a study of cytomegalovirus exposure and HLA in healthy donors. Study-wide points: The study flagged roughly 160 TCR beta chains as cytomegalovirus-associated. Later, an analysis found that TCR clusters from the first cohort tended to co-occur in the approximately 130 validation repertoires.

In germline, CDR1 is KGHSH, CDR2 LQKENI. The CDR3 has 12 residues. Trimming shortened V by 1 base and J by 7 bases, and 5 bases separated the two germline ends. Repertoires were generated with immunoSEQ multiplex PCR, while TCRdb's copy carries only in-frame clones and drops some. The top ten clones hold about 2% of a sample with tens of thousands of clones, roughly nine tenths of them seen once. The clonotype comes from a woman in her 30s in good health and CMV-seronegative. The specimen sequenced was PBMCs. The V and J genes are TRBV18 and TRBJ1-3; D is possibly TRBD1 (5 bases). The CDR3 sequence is CASSPQGNTIYF. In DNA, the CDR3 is TGTGCCAGCTCACCACAGGGGAACACCATATATTTT. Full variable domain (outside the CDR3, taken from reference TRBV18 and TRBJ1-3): NAGVMQNPRHLVRRRGQEARLRCSPMKGHSHVYWYRQLPEEGLKFMVYLQKENIIDESGMPKERFSAEFPKEGPSILRIQQVVRGDSAAYFCASSPQGNTIYFGEGSWLTVV.